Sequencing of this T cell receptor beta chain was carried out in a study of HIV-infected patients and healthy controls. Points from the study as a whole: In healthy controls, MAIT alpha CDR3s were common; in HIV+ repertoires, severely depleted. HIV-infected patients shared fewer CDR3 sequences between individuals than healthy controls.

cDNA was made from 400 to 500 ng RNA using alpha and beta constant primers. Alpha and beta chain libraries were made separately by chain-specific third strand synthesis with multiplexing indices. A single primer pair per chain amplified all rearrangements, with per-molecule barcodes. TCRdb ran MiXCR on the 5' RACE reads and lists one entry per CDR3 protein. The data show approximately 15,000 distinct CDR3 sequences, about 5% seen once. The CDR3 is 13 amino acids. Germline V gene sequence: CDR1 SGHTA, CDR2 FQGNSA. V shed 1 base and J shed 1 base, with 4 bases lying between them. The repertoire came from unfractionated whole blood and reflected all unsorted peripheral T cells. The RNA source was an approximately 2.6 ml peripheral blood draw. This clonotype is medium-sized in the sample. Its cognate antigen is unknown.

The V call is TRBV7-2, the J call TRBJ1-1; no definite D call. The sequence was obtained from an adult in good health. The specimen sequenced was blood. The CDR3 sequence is CASSLDRNTEAFF. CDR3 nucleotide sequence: TGTGCCAGCAGCTTAGATCGGAACACTGAAGCTTTCTTT.